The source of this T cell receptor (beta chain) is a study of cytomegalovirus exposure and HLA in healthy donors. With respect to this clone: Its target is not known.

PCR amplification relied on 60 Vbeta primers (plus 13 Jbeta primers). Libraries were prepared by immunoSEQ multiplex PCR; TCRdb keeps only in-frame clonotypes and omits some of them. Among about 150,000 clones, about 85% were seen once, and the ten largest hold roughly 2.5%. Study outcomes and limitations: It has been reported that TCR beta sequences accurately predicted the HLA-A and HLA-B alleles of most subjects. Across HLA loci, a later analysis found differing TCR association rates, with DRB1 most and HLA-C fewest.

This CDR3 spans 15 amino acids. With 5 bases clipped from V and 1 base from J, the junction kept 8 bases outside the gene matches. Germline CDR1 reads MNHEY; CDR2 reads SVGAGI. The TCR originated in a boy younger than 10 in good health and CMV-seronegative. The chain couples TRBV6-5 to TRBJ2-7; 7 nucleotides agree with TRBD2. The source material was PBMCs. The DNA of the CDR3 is TGTGCCAGCAGTATAGGACGGGGAGGGTCCTACGAGCAGTACTTC. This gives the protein CASSIGRGGSYEQYF.